This T cell receptor beta chain is drawn from a study of cytomegalovirus exposure and HLA in healthy donors. General study points: Associated with HLA alleles at 0.05 false discovery rate in a later analysis were 16,951 TCR beta sequences. In an earlier analysis, about 87% or about 30%: the productive usage of most TCR beta V segments. There were 150 or so TCR beta chains listed as cytomegalovirus-associated.

The study ran its PCR with 60 Vbeta and 13 Jbeta primers. Profiled with immunoSEQ multiplex PCR; TCRdb holds only in-frame clones, not every one. The sample shows about 99,000 clones, roughly three quarters of them seen only once. As for this clone: Its cognate antigen is unknown.

V shed 2 bases and J shed 4 bases, with 15 bases lying between them. The V gene's germline CDR1 is MNHEY and CDR2 SMNVEV (reference sequence). The CDR3 sequence is 16 residues long. As for the donors, each was a healthy bone marrow donor. This sequence was found in a woman aged 40 to 50 in good health and CMV-seronegative. The chain employs TRBV27 and TRBJ2-1, with D perhaps TRBD2 (5 bases). Sequenced: PBMCs. CDR3 sequence: CASSLVVGVAYNEQFF. CDR3 coding DNA: TGTGCCAGCAGTTTAGTGGTGGGAGTCGCATACAATGAGCAGTTCTTC.